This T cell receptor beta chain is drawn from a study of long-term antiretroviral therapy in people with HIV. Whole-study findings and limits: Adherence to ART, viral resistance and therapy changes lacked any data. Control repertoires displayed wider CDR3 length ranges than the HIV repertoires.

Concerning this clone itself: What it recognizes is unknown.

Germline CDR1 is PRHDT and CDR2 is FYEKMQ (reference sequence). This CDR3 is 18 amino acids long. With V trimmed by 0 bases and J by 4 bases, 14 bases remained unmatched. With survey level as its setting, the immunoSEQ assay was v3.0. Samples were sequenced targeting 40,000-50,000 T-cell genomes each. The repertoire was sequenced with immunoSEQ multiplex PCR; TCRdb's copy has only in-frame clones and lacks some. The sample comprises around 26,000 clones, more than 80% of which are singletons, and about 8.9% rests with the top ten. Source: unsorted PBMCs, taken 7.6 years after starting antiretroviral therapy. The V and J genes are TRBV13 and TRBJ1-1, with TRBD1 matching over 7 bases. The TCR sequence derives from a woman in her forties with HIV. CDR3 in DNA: TGTGCCAGCAGCTTAGGCCAACGCCAGGGGGTGATTAGCACTGAAGCTTTCTTT. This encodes CASSLGQRQGVISTEAFF.